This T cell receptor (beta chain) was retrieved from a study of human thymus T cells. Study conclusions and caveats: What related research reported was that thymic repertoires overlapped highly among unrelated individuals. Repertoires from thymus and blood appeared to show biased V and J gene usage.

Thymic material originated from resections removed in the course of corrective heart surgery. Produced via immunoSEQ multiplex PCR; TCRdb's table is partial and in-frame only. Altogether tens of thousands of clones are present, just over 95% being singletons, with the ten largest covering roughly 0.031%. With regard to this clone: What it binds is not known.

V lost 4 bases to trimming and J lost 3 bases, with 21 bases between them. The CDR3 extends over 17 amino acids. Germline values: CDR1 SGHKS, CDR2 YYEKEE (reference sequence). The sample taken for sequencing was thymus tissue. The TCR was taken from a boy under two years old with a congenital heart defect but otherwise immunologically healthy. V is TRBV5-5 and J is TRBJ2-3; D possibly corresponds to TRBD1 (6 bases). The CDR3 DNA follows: TGTGCCAGCAGCCATGGACAGATCCGAGGGGTTACAGATACGCAGTATTTT. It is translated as CASSHGQIRGVTDTQYF.